These 3 T cell receptor beta chains were sequenced from one sample in a study of OX40 agonist ivuxolimab in advanced cancers. Only in-frame clones appear in the TCRdb table, and some are missing; sequencing was by immunoSEQ multiplex PCR. The repertoire has roughly 53,000 clones, roughly 88% of them found once; the top ten carry around 12%. The sequences come from CD4+ or CD8+ T cells sorted from blood, collected in a trial of the OX40 agonist ivuxolimab. The source is an adult with an advanced solid tumor such as melanoma, head and neck, liver or kidney cancer.

The chain has TRBV7-5 and TRBJ1-6; no DNA check was done on the table's D call, TRBD1. TRBV7-5 is deemed a pseudogene. The CDR3 loop spans 16 amino acids. The CDR3 here is CASSYRTGSFNSPLHF. CDR3 DNA sequence: TGTGCCAGCAGCTACCGGACAGGTTCGTTTAATTCACCCCTCCACTTT.

V gene TRBV6-6 combines with J gene TRBJ1-5; D remains ambiguous. The CDR3 has 14 amino acids. CDR1 is MNHNY, CDR2 SVGAGI, per germline (reference sequence). V lost 8 bases, J lost 3 bases, and 14 bases lay in between. The chain's CDR3 is CASRTDTFNQPQHF. CDR3 coding DNA: TGTGCCAGCCGGACCGACACATTCAATCAGCCCCAGCATTTT.

This sequence joins TRBV6-1 and TRBJ2-7; D unresolved. V dropped 2 bases and J dropped 3 bases, with 11 bases sitting between them. The CDR3 extends over 14 amino acids. CDR1 and CDR2 from the germline V gene are MNHNS and SASEGT. The CDR3: CASSERYRNYEQYV. The CDR3, as DNA: TGTGCCAGCAGTGAACGATACAGAAACTACGAGCAGTACGTC.